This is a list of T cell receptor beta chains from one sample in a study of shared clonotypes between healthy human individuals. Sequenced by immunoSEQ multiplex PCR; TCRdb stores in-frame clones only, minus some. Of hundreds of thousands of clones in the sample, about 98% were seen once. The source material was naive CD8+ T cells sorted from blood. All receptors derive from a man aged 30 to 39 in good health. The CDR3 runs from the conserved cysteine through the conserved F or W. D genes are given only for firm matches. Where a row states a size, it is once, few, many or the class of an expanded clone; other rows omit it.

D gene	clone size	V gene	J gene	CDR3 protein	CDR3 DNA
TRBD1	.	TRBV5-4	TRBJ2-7	CASSLPDRLEQYF	TGTGCCAGCAGCTTGCCGGACAGGCTTGAGCAGTACTTC
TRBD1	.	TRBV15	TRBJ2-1	CATSREAISGTGLDEQFF	TGTGCCACCAGCAGAGAGGCAATTTCGGGGACAGGGTTGGATGAGCAGTTCTTC
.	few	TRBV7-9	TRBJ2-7	CASSPLDNWAYEQYF	TGTGCCAGCAGCCCCCTGGATAATTGGGCCTACGAGCAGTACTTC
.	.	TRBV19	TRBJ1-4	CASSILQGVPNEKLFF	TGTGCCAGTAGTATCTTACAGGGAGTTCCTAATGAAAAACTGTTTTTT
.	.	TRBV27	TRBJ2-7	CASSWRGPYEQYF	TGTGCCAGCAGTTGGAGAGGTCCCTACGAGCAGTACTTC
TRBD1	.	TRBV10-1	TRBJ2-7	CASSSKTDRGYEQYF	TGCGCCAGCAGTTCAAAGACGGACAGGGGTTACGAGCAGTACTTC
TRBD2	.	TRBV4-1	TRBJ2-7	CASSPAGEEQYF	TGCGCCAGCAGCCCGGCGGGGGAGGAGCAGTACTTC
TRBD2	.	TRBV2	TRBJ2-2	CASSEAWTSGRAVVPGELFF	TGTGCCAGCAGTGAAGCCTGGACTAGCGGGAGGGCCGTAGTACCCGGGGAGCTGTTTTTT
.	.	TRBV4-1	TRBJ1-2	CASSQVLGYYGYTF	TGCGCCAGCAGCCAAGTCCTGGGATACTATGGCTACACCTTC
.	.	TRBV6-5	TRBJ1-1	CASSVGITEAFF	TGTGCCAGCAGTGTAGGTATCACTGAAGCTTTCTTT
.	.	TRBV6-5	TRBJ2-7	CASSSGPSYEQYF	TGTGCCAGCAGTAGCGGGCCCTCCTACGAGCAGTACTTC
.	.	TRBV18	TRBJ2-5	CASSPPTRESQETQYF	TGTGCCAGCTCACCACCGACCCGGGAGAGTCAGGAGACCCAGTACTTC
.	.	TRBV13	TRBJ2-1	CASSPQGALEKMFF	TGTGCCAGCAGCCCGCAAGGGGCCTTGGAGAAAATGTTCTTC
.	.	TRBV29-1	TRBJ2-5	CSVVLVADERETQYF	TGCAGCGTTGTCTTAGTAGCGGACGAACGCGAGACCCAGTACTTC
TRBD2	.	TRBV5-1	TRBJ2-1	CASSLWTSGGNEQFF	TGCGCCAGCAGCTTGTGGACTAGCGGGGGGAATGAGCAGTTCTTC
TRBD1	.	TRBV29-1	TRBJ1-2	CSVEPGGGYTF	TGCAGCGTTGAACCAGGGGGTGGCTACACCTTC
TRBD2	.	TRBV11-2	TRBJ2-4	CASSHQLAGEEYIQYF	TGTGCCAGCAGCCATCAACTAGCGGGAGAGGAATACATTCAGTACTTC
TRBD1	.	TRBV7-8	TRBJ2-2	CASSQGTVNTGELFF	TGTGCCAGCAGCCAAGGGACAGTGAACACCGGGGAGCTGTTTTTT
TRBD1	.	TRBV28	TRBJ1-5	CASGTVGNQPQHF	TGTGCCAGCGGGACAGTAGGCAATCAGCCCCAGCATTTT
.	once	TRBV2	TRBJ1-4	CASAGADEKLFF	TGTGCCAGCGCGGGGGCGGATGAAAAACTGTTTTTT
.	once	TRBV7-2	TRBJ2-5	CASSPLGPGWEETQYF	TGTGCCAGCAGCCCCCTGGGGCCAGGGTGGGAAGAGACCCAGTACTTC
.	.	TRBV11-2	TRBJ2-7	CASSLGPTSYEQYF	TGTGCCAGCAGCTTAGGACCCACTTCTTACGAGCAGTACTTC
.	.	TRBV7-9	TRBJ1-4	CASSFSGRWEKLFF	TGTGCCAGCAGCTTTTCAGGGAGGTGGGAAAAACTGTTTTTT
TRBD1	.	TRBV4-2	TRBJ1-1	CASSQFRGADTEAFF	TGTGCCAGCAGCCAGTTCAGGGGGGCCGACACTGAAGCTTTCTTT
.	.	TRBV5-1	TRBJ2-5	CASCTPRGAQYF	TGCGCCAGCTGTACCCCGCGAGGGGCCCAGTACTTC
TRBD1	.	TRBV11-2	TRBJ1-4	CASSFWGQGDEKLFF	TGTGCCAGCAGCTTTTGGGGGCAGGGGGATGAAAAACTGTTTTTT
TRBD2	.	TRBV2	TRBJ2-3	CASSPGLGTNTDTQYF	TGTGCCAGCAGCCCGGGACTAGGAACGAACACAGATACGCAGTATTTT
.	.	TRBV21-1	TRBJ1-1	CAGIPHRGQSTEAFF	TGTGCCGGTATACCCCACAGGGGGCAGAGCACTGAAGCTTTCTTT
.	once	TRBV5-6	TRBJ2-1	CASSQYSWGNEQFF	TGTGCCAGCAGCCAGTACTCCTGGGGTAATGAGCAGTTCTTC
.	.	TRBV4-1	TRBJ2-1	CASSQGSGTNEQFF	TGCGCCAGCAGCCAAGGAAGTGGGACCAATGAGCAGTTCTTC
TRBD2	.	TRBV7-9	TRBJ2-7	CASSLPPGRASSSYEQYF	TGTGCCAGCAGCTTACCCCCCGGGAGGGCCAGCAGCTCCTACGAGCAGTACTTC
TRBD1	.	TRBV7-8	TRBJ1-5	CASSQEGGFSNQPQHF	TGTGCCAGCAGCCAGGAAGGGGGCTTTAGCAATCAGCCCCAGCATTTT
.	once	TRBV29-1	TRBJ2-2	CSVEEFGELFF	TGCAGCGTTGAAGAGTTCGGGGAGCTGTTTTTT
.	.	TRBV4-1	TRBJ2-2	CASSLKSELFF	TGCGCCAGCAGCCTAAAGTCGGAGCTGTTTTTT
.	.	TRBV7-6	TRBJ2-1	CASSFQTGFGYNEQFF	TGTGCCAGCAGCTTCCAAACAGGGTTTGGTTACAATGAGCAGTTCTTC
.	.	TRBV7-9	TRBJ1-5	CASSRTEGNQPQHF	TGTGCCAGCAGTCGGACAGAGGGCAATCAGCCCCAGCATTTT
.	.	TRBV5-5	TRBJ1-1	CASSSPLNTEAFF	TGTGCCAGCAGCTCTCCCTTGAACACTGAAGCTTTCTTT
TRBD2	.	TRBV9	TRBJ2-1	CASSHPASGRDEQFF	TGTGCCAGCAGCCATCCCGCTAGCGGGAGGGATGAGCAGTTCTTC
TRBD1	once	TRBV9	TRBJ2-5	CASSVDGTGQETQYF	TGTGCCAGCAGCGTAGACGGGACAGGTCAAGAGACCCAGTACTTC
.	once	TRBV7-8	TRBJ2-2	CASSPPFQGNTGELFF	TGTGCCAGCAGCCCCCCTTTTCAGGGGAACACCGGGGAGCTGTTTTTT
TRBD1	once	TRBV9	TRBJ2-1	CASSGDRGQSSYNEQFF	TGTGCCAGCAGCGGAGACAGGGGGCAAAGTTCCTACAATGAGCAGTTCTTC
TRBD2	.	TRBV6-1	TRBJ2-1	CASSGHRDYSTYEQFF	TGTGCCAGCAGTGGGCATCGGGACTATTCTACATATGAGCAGTTCTTC
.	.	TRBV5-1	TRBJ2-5	CASSLSQLADETQYF	TGCGCCAGCAGCTTGAGTCAACTAGCCGACGAGACCCAGTACTTC
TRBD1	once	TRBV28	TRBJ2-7	CASSILTGQGTEQYF	TGTGCCAGCAGCATATTAACGGGACAGGGAACCGAGCAGTACTTC
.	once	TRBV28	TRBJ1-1	CASSRRAEAFF	TGTGCCAGCAGCAGGCGAGCTGAAGCTTTCTTT
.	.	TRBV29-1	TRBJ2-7	CSVGPQGLGYEQYF	TGCAGCGTTGGTCCACAGGGTTTAGGGTACGAGCAGTACTTC
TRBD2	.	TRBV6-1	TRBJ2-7	CASKSGLAYEQYF	TGTGCCAGCAAGTCGGGACTAGCGTACGAGCAGTACTTC
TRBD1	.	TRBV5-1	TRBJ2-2	CASSQGQGALMAGELFF	TGCGCCAGCAGCCAAGGACAGGGGGCATTAATGGCCGGGGAGCTGTTTTTT